This T cell receptor (beta chain) is from a study of blood T cell repertoires in COVID-19. Study-level information: The United States, Italy and Spain provided the acute and convalescent COVID-19 samples.

Per the germline V gene, CDR1 is SGDLS and CDR2 is YYNGEE. The ends were cut back, 5 bases at V and 1 base at J, with 24 bases in the middle. There are 18 residues in the CDR3. This clone was seen more than once but under ten times. Authors' processing steps: Amplifying reference gene primers gave estimates of nucleated cell counts. Using immunoSEQ multiplex PCR, the repertoire was profiled, and TCRdb retains in-frame clones only, with some absent. The V and J calls and the clone size are those of that table, but D and trimming were determined from the DNA. The sample comprises some 99,000 clones, roughly 88% of which are singletons, and approximately 7.9% rests with the top ten.

The sequenced sample consisted of peripheral blood. The origin of this receptor is a woman of 80 years or more with active or convalescent COVID-19. The chain combines TRBV9 with TRBJ1-1; D possibly corresponds to TRBD1 (6 bases). The CDR3 region is CASSSNPRQASANTEAFF. As DNA, the CDR3 is TGTGCCAGCAGTTCCAACCCCCGACAGGCTTCGGCGAACACTGAAGCTTTCTTT.